Each of the 26 T cell receptor beta chains below was sequenced from the same sample in a study of cytomegalovirus exposure and HLA in healthy donors (dated by TCRdb to about 2017). The library was made by the immunoSEQ multiplex PCR assay. The multiplex PCR relied on a mix of 60 forward primers for TCR Vbeta segments and 13 reverse primers for TCR Jbeta segments. Entries here come from immuneACCESS through TCRdb and include only in-frame sequences with V and J called. Some clones fail to appear in such tables; in the studies checked, an unresolved V gene covers under half of the shortfall, and the cause of the remainder is unknown. The sample includes about 97,000 clones, with roughly 70% observed a single time. The ten largest clonotypes hold about 10% of the sample. The sample was PBMCs. The receptors originated from a man aged 50 to 60 in good health and CMV-seronegative.

The chain's CDR3 is CASSLNSLPTDTQYF. CDR3 sequence (DNA): TGTGCCAGCAGCTTAAATAGCCTTCCCACAGATACGCAGTATTTT. V gene TRBV7-2 combines with J gene TRBJ2-3; D is unresolved. The CDR3 has 15 residues. Germline loops: CDR1 SGHTA, CDR2 FQGNSA. Trimming stripped 2 bases from V and 2 bases from J, with 11 bases between.

The J gene is TRBJ2-5, the V gene TRBV7-9; D remains unclear. Trimming shortened V by 4 bases and J by 9 bases, and 9 bases separated the two germline ends. Germline CDR1 reads SEHNR; CDR2 reads FQNEAQ (reference sequence). CDR3 size: 11 residues. The CDR3 DNA sequence: TGTGCCAGCAGCTCGGGTGAGGCCCAGTACTTC. Encoded protein: CASSSGEAQYF.

V is TRBV2 and J is TRBJ1-6; no definite D call. The germline V gene has CDR1 SNHLY and CDR2 FYNNEI. The CDR3 loop spans 12 amino acids. V shed 4 bases and J shed 10 bases, with 8 bases lying between them. Here the CDR3 DNA reads TGTGCCAGCAGTGGCCCTGAGTCACCCCTCCACTTT. Translated, it gives CASSGPESPLHF.

The gene calls are TRBV2 and TRBJ1-1, with 8 bases that match TRBD1. Germline V gives CDR1 SNHLY, CDR2 FYNNEI. The CDR3 is 14 amino acids. After removal of 6 bases from V and 0 bases from J, the junction contained 3 bases not matched to a gene. The chain's CDR3 is CASRKQGVNTEAFF. CDR3 bases: TGTGCCAGCAGAAAACAGGGGGTGAACACTGAAGCTTTCTTT.

This chain links TRBV19 with TRBJ1-1; maybe TRBD1 (6 bases). The CDR3 runs 14 residues. Between the trimmed V and J ends, which lost 5 bases and 0 bases, there was a span of 10 bases. In germline, CDR1 is LNHDA, CDR2 SQIVND (reference sequence). The CDR3 bases are TGTGCCAGTAGTGTCGACAGGATGAACACTGAAGCTTTCTTT. This translates into CASSVDRMNTEAFF.

This chain joins TRBV5-8 and TRBJ1-5; perhaps TRBD1 as D (6 bases). Looked up from germline, CDR1 is SGHTS and CDR2 is YDEGEE. Deletions cut 3 bases from V and 5 bases from J, with 12 bases between. The CDR3 is 14 residues long. This CDR3 is CASSWQGGDQPQHF. The CDR3 DNA reads as TGTGCCAGCAGCTGGCAAGGGGGAGATCAGCCCCAGCATTTT.

The chain carries TRBV30 and TRBJ1-5, with a weak D call TRBD1 (6 bases). The CDR3 covers 15 residues. Per germline, CDR1 GTSNPN and CDR2 SVGIG (reference sequence). With 0 bases removed from V and 5 bases from J, the gap between germline ends came to 14 bases. As DNA, the CDR3 is TGTGCCTGGAGTGTACAAGGGGGATGGTATCAGCCCCAGCATTTT. The encoded protein is CAWSVQGGWYQPQHF.

The rearrangement uses TRBV20-1 and TRBJ1-2; 9 nucleotides match TRBD1. This CDR3 is built from 11 residues. Germline V gene data show CDR1 as DFQATT and CDR2 as SNEGSKA (reference sequence). CDR3 sequence: CRGDRVYGYTF. The CDR3, as DNA: TGCAGGGGGGACAGGGTGTATGGCTACACCTTC.

Worth noting for this clone: The same CDR3 is also encoded by other DNA sequences in this sample. This rearrangement joins TRBV10-3 to TRBJ2-7; 10 bases are shared with TRBD1. The CDR3 has 14 residues. Germline V gives CDR1 ENHRY, CDR2 SYGVKD. J gave up 4 bases and V 5 bases, and 5 bases lay outside the gene matches. The CDR3 DNA sequence: TGTGCCATCAGTACCGGGACAGGGGCTTACGAGCAGTACTTC. This gives the protein CAISTGTGAYEQYF.

A single count supports this clone. This chain links TRBV7-8 with TRBJ2-2; a possible D gene is TRBD2 (6 bases). V shed 3 bases and J shed 4 bases, with 12 bases lying between them. From germline, CDR1 is SGHVS and CDR2 FQNEAQ. The CDR3 runs 15 residues. The CDR3 here is CASSLGREATGELFF. The CDR3 DNA is TGTGCCAGCAGCTTGGGCAGGGAGGCCACCGGGGAGCTGTTTTTT.

In its sample, this clone was seen once. This chain links TRBV7-2 with TRBJ2-1; possible D gene TRBD1, 5 bases. V was clipped by 1 base and J by 5 bases, with 15 bases between them. Germline V gene lookup returns CDR1 SGHTA and CDR2 FQGNSA. CDR3 size: 16 residues. CDR3 sequence reads: CASSLGAGSINNEQFF. The CDR3 DNA reads as TGTGCCAGCAGCTTAGGGGCAGGGTCAATTAACAATGAGCAGTTCTTC.

The gene calls are TRBV5-1 and TRBJ2-3, with 9 bases matching TRBD2. The CDR3 runs to 15 residues. Germline-derived CDR1 and CDR2 are SGHRS and YFSETQ. Losses at the gene ends were 2 bases for V and 6 bases for J; bases not matched to a gene: 7. CDR3 bases: TGCGCCAGCAGCTTAACTAGCGGGCAGGGGGATACGCAGTATTTT. It specifies CASSLTSGQGDTQYF.

This clone has a single count. The chain joins TRBV5-4 to TRBJ2-1; D might be TRBD2 (6 bases). The V gene's germline CDR1 is SGHNT and CDR2 YYREEE (reference sequence). V was pared by 4 bases and J by 8 bases, with 19 bases between. This CDR3 is built from 15 residues. Here the CDR3 reads CASSTAGGPQDEQFF. The DNA of the CDR3 is TGTGCCAGCAGCACCGCTGGAGGGCCTCAGGATGAGCAGTTCTTC. The full variable domain, in which reference TRBV5-4 and TRBJ2-1 provide the parts outside the CDR3, is ETGVTQSPTHLIKTRGQQVTLRCSSQSGHNTVSWYQQALGQGPQFIFQYYREEENGRGNFPPRFSGLQFPNYSSELNVNALELDDSALYLCASSTAGGPQDEQFFGPGTRLTVL.

The rearrangement links TRBV5-5 to TRBJ2-7; D gene unclear. Germline values: CDR1 SGHKS, CDR2 YYEKEE (reference sequence). The CDR3 spans 13 residues. Trimming left V 3 bases short and J 4 bases short, with 11 bases between. The CDR3, as DNA: TGTGCCAGCAGCTCCCCGGGTAGGTACGAGCAGTACTTC. Translation gives CASSSPGRYEQYF.

V gene TRBV4-3 combines with J gene TRBJ2-6, with D possibly matching TRBD2 (5 bases). There are 19 residues in the CDR3. The V and J ends lost 0 bases and 0 bases respectively, with 15 bases between them. The germline V gene encodes CDR1 LGHNA and CDR2 YSLEER. CDR3 nucleotides: TGCGCCAGCAGCCAAGACCCATGGACGCTAGCCTCTGGGGCCAACGTCCTGACTTTC. Translation gives CASSQDPWTLASGANVLTF.

The genes are TRBV27 and TRBJ2-5, with D possibly matching TRBD2 (5 bases). V was shortened by 3 bases and J by 7 bases, with 18 bases between the two germline ends. This CDR3 comprises 15 residues. The germline CDR1 and CDR2 sequences are MNHEY and SMNVEV (reference sequence). CDR3 residues: CASSFSGRGDGTQYF. CDR3 bases: TGTGCCAGCAGTTTCTCTGGACGGGGTGATGGGACCCAGTACTTC.

The rearrangement joins TRBV14 to TRBJ2-1; D is undetermined. V lost 4 bases and J lost 0, with 16 bases in between. Germline V gives CDR1 SGHDN, CDR2 FVKESK. This CDR3 is 17 amino acids long. CDR3 amino acids: CASSLPSRGDSYNEQFF. CDR3 bases: TGTGCCAGCAGCCTTCCATCTCGAGGAGACTCCTACAATGAGCAGTTCTTC.

At least ten counts were recorded for this clone. This chain uses TRBV9 with TRBJ2-2; TRBD2 matches 9 bases. CDR3 size: 15 residues. Per the germline V gene, CDR1 is SGDLS and CDR2 is YYNGEE. V was pared by 3 bases and J by 2 bases, with 2 bases of the junction left unmatched. The CDR3 spells CASSEGTSNTGELFF. The CDR3, as DNA: TGTGCCAGCAGCGAGGGGACTAGCAACACCGGGGAGCTGTTTTTT.

This chain joins TRBV4-2 and TRBJ1-3; 7 nucleotides agree with TRBD1. Germline CDR1 and CDR2: LGHNA and YNFKEQ. Trimming cost V 2 bases and J 8 bases; bases outside gene matches: 0. The CDR3 runs to 12 residues. This chain's CDR3 is CASSQQGDTIYF. The CDR3 nucleotides are TGTGCCAGCAGCCAACAGGGGGACACCATATATTTT.

The gene calls are TRBV7-6 and TRBJ1-6; D not certain. Germline V CDR1 and CDR2: SGHVS, FNYEAQ. The length of the CDR3 is 15 residues. V lost 1 base, J lost 3 bases, and 7 bases lay in between. CDR3 sequence reads: CASSLDGDYNSPLHF. The CDR3 nucleotides are TGTGCCAGCAGCTTAGACGGGGACTATAATTCACCCCTCCACTTT.

This clone counts as medium-sized. The V call is TRBV5-1, the J call TRBJ2-1, with D possibly being TRBD1 (5 bases). CDR3 length: 14 amino acids. The germline CDR1 and CDR2 sequences are SGHRS and YFSETQ. The V end was cut by 2 bases, the J end by 5 bases, with 11 bases between. The CDR3 DNA sequence: TGCGCCAGCAGCTTTCGGCAGGGTGACAATGAGCAGTTCTTC. As protein: CASSFRQGDNEQFF.

The chain employs TRBV5-6 and TRBJ1-2; TRBD1 agrees at 8 bases. The germline V gene encodes CDR1 SGHDT and CDR2 YYEEEE. Losses at the gene ends were 4 bases for V and 6 bases for J; bases not matched to a gene: 8. The CDR3 consists of 14 residues. DNA for the CDR3: TGTGCCAGCAGCCCCAACGGACAGGGTAATGGCTACACCTTC. Its translation is CASSPNGQGNGYTF. The whole variable domain, filled in from reference TRBV5-6 and TRBJ1-2, reads DAGVTQSPTHLIKTRGQQVTLRCSPKSGHDTVSWYQQALGQGPQFIFQYYEEEERQRGNFPDRFSGHQFPNYSSELNVNALLLGDSALYLCASSPNGQGNGYTFGSGTRLTVV.

The gene calls are TRBV10-2 and TRBJ2-7; 8 bases line up with TRBD1. This CDR3 has 13 amino acids. The trim removed 4 bases at V and 6 bases at J, leaving 5 bases unmatched. Germline values: CDR1 WSHSY, CDR2 SAAADI. The CDR3 loop reads CASSGGRGREQYF. The CDR3 nucleotides are TGCGCCAGCAGTGGCGGCAGGGGGCGCGAGCAGTACTTC.

The chain is built from TRBV6-1 and TRBJ2-5; TRBD1 is a possible D gene (6 bases). The J call is uncertain, as TRBJ2-7 better fits the DNA end. This CDR3 comprises 15 residues. Germline V lookup: CDR1 MNHNS, CDR2 SASEGT. The CDR3 sequence: CASSERVWDNYEQYF. The DNA of the CDR3 is TGTGCCAGCAGTGAGCGGGTCTGGGACAATTACGAGCAGTACTTC.

V is TRBV30 and J is TRBJ2-7; 7 bases are a match to TRBD2. J lost 2 bases, V lost 8 bases, and 9 bases had no gene match. Germline assignment: CDR1 GTSNPN and CDR2 SVGIG (reference sequence). The CDR3 sequence is 13 residues long. CDR3 protein: CAGGKAGTYEQYF. CDR3 nucleotides: TGTGCCGGCGGAAAAGCGGGGACCTACGAGCAGTACTTC.

This clone has more than one count but fewer than ten. The chain's CDR3 is CASRITSTGELFF. In DNA, the CDR3 is TGCGCCAGCAGGATCACAAGCACCGGGGAGCTGTTTTTT. The chain combines TRBV4-1 with TRBJ2-2; D is undetermined. Trimming took off 6 bases at V and 4 bases at J, with 9 bases between the two ends. Germline V lookup: CDR1 MGHRA, CDR2 YSYEKL. CDR3 length equals 13 residues.